The 18 T cell receptor beta chains below were found in one sample sequenced in a study of cytomegalovirus exposure and HLA in healthy donors. This PCR relied on a set of 60 Vbeta primers and 13 Jbeta primers. Sequenced by immunoSEQ multiplex PCR; TCRdb stores in-frame clones only, minus some. This repertoire shows some 94,000 clones, 69% found once; its top ten account for 2.5% to 3%. The sample was PBMCs. These receptors were obtained from a man in his fifties in good health and CMV-seronegative.

This clone was counted only a few times. The genes are TRBV6-6 and TRBJ2-2, with D unclear. V lost 2 bases to trimming and J lost 4 bases, with 5 bases between them. The germline CDR1 and CDR2 sequences are MNHNY and SVGAGI (reference sequence). The CDR3 runs 13 residues. The CDR3 protein is CASSYGSTGELFF. For the CDR3, the DNA is TGTGCCAGCAGTTACGGCAGCACCGGGGAGCTGTTTTTT.

V usage is TRBV29-1 and J usage is TRBJ1-2; 10 bases line up with TRBD1. V was clipped by 2 bases and J by 2 bases; unmatched bases: 8. Germline V gives CDR1 SQVTM, CDR2 ANQGSEA. This CDR3 has 16 amino acids. In DNA form, the CDR3 reads TGCAGCGTTGAATGGGGGACAGGGGAAGTAAACTATGGCTACACCTTC. Protein sequence: CSVEWGTGEVNYGYTF. The full variable domain, rest sourced from reference TRBV29-1 and TRBJ1-2, is SAVISQKPSRDICQRGTSLTIQCQVDSQVTMMFWYRQQPGQSLTLIATANQGSEATYESGFVIDKFPISRPNLTFSTLTVSNMSPEDSSIYLCSVEWGTGEVNYGYTFGSGTRLTVV.

J is TRBJ2-3 and V is TRBV28, with a weak D call TRBD2 (5 bases). V gave up 7 bases and J gave up 1 base, with 9 bases separating them. The CDR3 contains 13 residues. From germline, CDR1 is MDHEN and CDR2 SYDVKM. The CDR3 loop reads CASTRDGTDTQYF. The CDR3 DNA reads TGTGCCAGCACCCGGGATGGCACAGATACGCAGTATTTT.

The chain recombines TRBV7-8 with TRBJ1-5; tentatively, D is TRBD1 (5 bases). The CDR3 has 15 residues. CDR1 and CDR2 (germline): SGHVS, FQNEAQ. V lost 5 bases to trimming and J lost 3 bases, with 14 bases between them. DNA for the CDR3: TGTGCCAGCAGCCCCCGGGGGTCGATCAATCAGCCCCAGCATTTT. Amino acid sequence: CASSPRGSINQPQHF.

The rearrangement joins TRBV30 to TRBJ1-4, with D possibly TRBD1 on 6 matching bases. Germline V CDR1 and CDR2: GTSNPN, SVGIG (reference sequence). V was cut by 7 bases and J by 7 bases, with 13 bases left in between. There are 12 residues in the CDR3. Here the CDR3 reads CASQGKAEKLFF. The CDR3 DNA follows: TGTGCCTCGCAGGGGAAGGCTGAAAAACTGTTTTTT. Full variable domain (rest looked up from reference TRBV30 and TRBJ1-4): SQTIHQWPATLVQPVGSPLSLECTVEGTSNPNLYWYRQAAGRGLQLLFYSVGIGQISSEVPQNLSASRPQDRQFILSSKKLLLSDSGFYLCASQGKAEKLFFGSGTQLSVL.

The J gene is TRBJ2-7, the V gene TRBV4-2, with TRBD2 matching over 13 bases. V shed 6 bases, J shed 5 bases, and the junction held 7 bases outside the gene matches. This CDR3 region has 15 residues. Germline CDR1 is LGHNA and CDR2 is YNFKEQ. The CDR3, as DNA: TGTGCCAGCAGACCGACTAGCGGGGGGCAAAACGAGCAGTACTTC. Translating it yields CASRPTSGGQNEQYF.

The V call is TRBV7-2, the J call TRBJ2-2; D gene unclear. The V end lost 0 bases, the J end lost 6 bases, and 8 bases lay between the germline ends. The CDR3 loop spans 14 amino acids. Germline loops: CDR1 SGHTA, CDR2 FQGNSA. DNA of the CDR3: TGTGCCAGCAGCTTAGCGTTAGTCTCCGGGGAGCTGTTTTTT. Amino acids: CASSLALVSGELFF.

The V gene is TRBV7-3, the J gene TRBJ2-2; 7 bases are shared with TRBD2. V lost 1 base to trimming and J lost 5 bases; unmatched junction nucleotides: 7. Per the germline V gene, CDR1 is SGHTA and CDR2 is FQGTGA. CDR3 length: 16 residues. CDR3 sequence: CASSLRAGVETGELFF. As DNA, the CDR3 is TGTGCCAGCAGCTTAAGGGCGGGGGTAGAGACCGGGGAGCTGTTTTTT.

The CDR3 sequence: CASSVRRDTQYF. Written as DNA, the CDR3 is TGTGCCAGCAGTGTGCGGAGGGATACGCAGTATTTT. The chain carries TRBV6-1 and TRBJ2-3; TRBD2 is a possible D gene (5 bases). Trimming shortened V by 4 bases and J by 6 bases, and 8 bases separated the two germline ends. This CDR3 is 12 amino acids long. The germline V gene has CDR1 MNHNS and CDR2 SASEGT.

The chain recombines TRBV10-3 with TRBJ2-3; D is perhaps TRBD1 (6 bases). The germline gives CDR1 ENHRY, CDR2 SYGVKD. CDR3 length: 14 amino acids. V shed 7 bases and J shed 2 bases, with 13 bases lying between them. CDR3 in DNA: TGTGCCATCAAACTGACAGGATCCACAGATACGCAGTATTTT. It yields the protein CAIKLTGSTDTQYF.

V gene TRBV19 combines with J gene TRBJ1-2, with D uncertain. In germline, CDR1 is LNHDA, CDR2 SQIVND (reference sequence). This CDR3 has 12 amino acids. Trimming cost V 6 bases and J 2 bases, with 7 bases left between them. This CDR3 reads CASSAANYGYTF. The CDR3 bases are TGTGCCAGTAGCGCGGCGAACTATGGCTACACCTTC.

This chain's CDR3 is CASSEGTSGRGADTQYF. CDR3 in DNA: TGTGCCAGCAGTGAAGGGACTAGCGGGAGGGGGGCAGATACGCAGTATTTT. The V gene is TRBV6-1, the J gene TRBJ2-3; 15 nucleotides match TRBD2. V shed 1 base, J shed 4 bases, and the junction held 3 bases outside the gene matches. CDR3 size: 17 residues. Germline V CDR1 and CDR2: MNHNS, SASEGT.

J is TRBJ2-7 and V is TRBV6-5; 7 nucleotides line up with TRBD2. The CDR3 extends over 14 amino acids. The V gene end was trimmed by 5 bases and the J gene end by 1 base; junction bases not matched to a gene: 5. Germline values: CDR1 MNHEY, CDR2 SVGAGI. CDR3 coding DNA: TGTGCCAGCAGTCCCCGGGACTATTCCTACGAGCAGTACGTC. Translating gives CASSPRDYSYEQYV.

This clone was counted only a few times. Within the sample, other DNA sequences also encode this same CDR3. The chain couples TRBV6-5 to TRBJ1-5; TRBD1 is a possible D gene (5 bases). CDR1 is MNHEY and CDR2 is SVGAGI in the germline V gene. This CDR3 has 13 amino acids. The DNA for the CDR3 is TGTGGACCACAGGCACGCCCGTATCGGCCCCAGCATTTT. Its protein product is CGPQARPYRPQHF.

The CDR3 sequence is CASSLYRVHGYTF. CDR3 DNA: TGTGCCAGCAGCCTGTACAGGGTGCATGGCTACACCTTC. V is TRBV7-3 and J is TRBJ1-2, with a possible D match to TRBD1 (6 bases). The CDR3 length is 13 residues. Germline values: CDR1 SGHTA, CDR2 FQGTGA. V was trimmed by 5 bases and J by 6 bases, leaving 13 bases between them. Full variable domain (rest looked up from reference TRBV7-3 and TRBJ1-2): GAGVSQTPSNKVTEKGKYVELRCDPISGHTALYWYRQSLGQGPEFLIYFQGTGAADDSGLPNDRFFAVRPEGSVSTLKIQRTERGDSAVYLCASSLYRVHGYTFGSGTRLTVV.

The chain uses TRBV15 and TRBJ2-1; 9 bases align to TRBD2. The CDR3 is made up of 15 amino acids. Trimming at V came to 2 bases and at J to 6 bases, leaving 5 bases not matched to a gene. Germline CDR1 LNHNV, CDR2 YYDKDF (reference sequence). CDR3 amino acids: CATSRRREGLNEQFF. The CDR3 DNA follows: TGTGCCACCAGCAGACGGCGGGAGGGCCTCAATGAGCAGTTCTTC. Full variable domain (rest looked up from reference TRBV15 and TRBJ2-1): DAMVIQNPRYQVTQFGKPVTLSCSQTLNHNVMYWYQQKSSQAPKLLFHYYDKDFNNEADTPDNFQSRRPNTSFCFLDIRSPGLGDTAMYLCATSRRREGLNEQFFGPGTRLTVL.

This clone was counted only a few times. The V call is TRBV7-8, the J call TRBJ1-1, with unresolved D. V was pared by 5 bases and J by 2 bases, with 21 bases between. Germline assignment: CDR1 SGHVS and CDR2 FQNEAQ. This CDR3 contains 17 residues. Here the CDR3 DNA reads TGTGCCAGCAGCCAGCGGGTCTCTCAGAGGAGCAACACTGAAGCTTTCTTT. It is translated as CASSQRVSQRSNTEAFF.

The chain combines TRBV13 with TRBJ2-3; the D gene is possibly TRBD2 (5 bases). This CDR3 comprises 18 residues. V shed 1 base and J shed 4 bases, with 21 bases lying between them. The germline CDR1 and CDR2 sequences are PRHDT and FYEKMQ (reference sequence). CDR3 DNA: TGTGCCAGCAGCTTAGCAATCGAACTAGGACTCGGCGCAGATACGCAGTATTTT. Translating gives CASSLAIELGLGADTQYF.